The source of this TCR beta chain is a study of technical replicates of blood from several donors. Assay: immunoSEQ multiplex PCR; the TCRdb copy retains only in-frame clones and omits some. The sample lists some 87,000 clones, 97% seen once, with more than 0.15% in the top ten. The junction had 13 bases not matched to a gene; V was cut back by 8 bases and J by 8 bases. Germline assignment: CDR1 MGHRA and CDR2 YSYEKL. The CDR3 covers 15 residues. The chain is built from TRBV4-1 and TRBJ1-4; 8 nucleotides agree with TRBD1. Sequenced sample: T cells isolated from PBMCs. This TCR came from a human donor in good health. CDR3 loop: CASGKQGVRIEKLFF. The CDR3 coding sequence is TGCGCCAGCGGAAAACAGGGGGTGCGGATAGAAAAACTGTTTTTT.